This TCR beta chain was recorded in a study of response to subunit inactivated influenza vaccine. V was pared by 0 bases and J by 6 bases, with 10 bases between. This CDR3 comprises 14 residues. CDR1 is SGHNT, CDR2 YYREEE, per germline (reference sequence). MiXCR was run by TCRdb on the RT-PCR reads, yielding one entry per CDR3 protein. The sample shows roughly 540,000 distinct CDR3 sequences, roughly 25% of them seen only once. The same data also contributed to another study, on T cells expressing NK-cell markers. From that report: 5'RACE template switching with UMIs produced the TCR beta cDNA. HCMV seropositivity marked seven of the eight sequenced donors; one was seronegative. Sorting in several experiments was restricted by an anti-gamma-delta TCR antibody to alpha-beta TCR T cells. Dominant NKG2C+ clonotypes in a handful of donors made up about 1.0-8% of CD8+ T cells. Topping the CD3+CD56-NKG2C+ fraction as well were these clonotypes, in several donors.

Here the sequenced sample was CD4+ T cells sorted from PBMCs, taken 11 to 12 days after vaccination. The V and J genes are TRBV5-4 and TRBJ2-1; unclear D gene. The TCR comes from a man between 50 and 59 years old who received an inactivated influenza vaccine. The CDR3 DNA reads TGTGCCAGCAGCTTGGCTACCTACGCCAATGAGCAGTTCTTC. Translation gives CASSLATYANEQFF.